This T cell receptor beta chain is from a study of blood T cells in healthy people across ages. Overall study findings and caveats: Unsorted PBMC input precluded a conclusive naive versus antigen-experienced comparison. The recorded TCR beta diversity per million T cells decreased in a roughly linear manner with age. Across samples, TCR beta diversity tracked strongly with naive T cell percentage.

Trimming cost V 3 bases and J 6 bases, with 18 bases left between them. Germline V gene data show CDR1 as SGHTA and CDR2 as FQGNSA. The CDR3 sequence is 16 residues long. With a J-beta primer mix and a sample-barcoded 5' primer, a second PCR ran about 7 to 12 cycles. The yield of each sample was at least 3 million CDR3-containing paired-end reads. TCRdb re-derived calls from the 5' RACE reads in MiXCR, one entry per CDR3 protein. Of 850,000 to 950,000 distinct CDR3 sequences listed, 25% to 30% are singletons. Remarks on this clonotype: Its specificity is unknown.

The TCR was taken from a woman aged 80 or older in good health. This chain joins TRBV7-2 and TRBJ2-1; possible D gene TRBD2, 5 bases. Sample: blood. CDR3 loop: CASSFLAGNGPNEQFF. CDR3 coding DNA: TGTGCCAGCAGCTTCCTAGCTGGAAATGGGCCCAATGAGCAGTTCTTC.